These 4 T cell receptor beta chains were sequenced from one sample in a study of long-term antiretroviral therapy in people with HIV. It was version v3.0 of the immunoSEQ assay that was run at survey level. TCRdb keeps only in-frame clones here, not all; method: immunoSEQ multiplex PCR. The sample includes 23,000 or so clones, 81% of them seen just once. The input for sequencing was unsorted PBMCs, taken 0.1 years before starting antiretroviral therapy. The receptors were sampled from a middle-aged man with HIV.

The J gene is TRBJ2-2, the V gene TRBV15, with no clear D. This CDR3 spans 16 amino acids. V dropped 0 bases and J dropped 5 bases, with 13 bases sitting between them. The germline V gene has CDR1 LNHNV and CDR2 YYDKDF (reference sequence). CDR3 coding DNA: TGTGCCACCAGCAGAGATCCCCGGGCCCGGACCGGGGAGCTGTTTTTT. Protein product: CATSRDPRARTGELFF.

This clone has a handful of counts. V usage is TRBV2 and J usage is TRBJ2-6; a weak D match, TRBD2 (6 bases). Trimming left V 6 bases short and J 1 base short, with 19 bases between. The CDR3 loop spans 18 amino acids. CDR1 SNHLY and CDR2 FYNNEI come from the germline V gene. The CDR3 region is CASRPMTSTLSGANVLTF. Written as DNA, the CDR3 is TGTGCCAGCAGACCCATGACTAGTACGCTTTCTGGGGCCAACGTCCTGACTTTC.

The rearrangement joins TRBV28 to TRBJ2-4; 7 bases map to TRBD1. Germline loops: CDR1 MDHEN, CDR2 SYDVKM. The CDR3 is 15 amino acids. Trimming at V came to 6 bases and at J to 8 bases, leaving 13 bases not matched to a gene. CDR3 sequence reads: CASSQRGRARDIQYF. As DNA, the CDR3 is TGTGCCAGCAGCCAAAGGGGGCGAGCTCGGGACATTCAGTACTTC.

The chain couples TRBV7-9 to TRBJ1-3; D not resolved. The CDR3 sequence is 14 residues long. The germline V gene encodes CDR1 SEHNR and CDR2 FQNEAQ (reference sequence). V was clipped by 0 bases and J by 1 base, with 4 bases between them. CDR3 loop: CASSLAGSGNTIYF. Here the CDR3 DNA reads TGTGCCAGCAGCTTAGCCGGGTCTGGAAACACCATATATTTT.